Listed here are 27 T cell receptor beta chains from one sample, sequenced in a study of T-cell memory formation after mild COVID-19. From the 5' RACE reads, TCRdb called clonotypes with MiXCR, one entry per CDR3 protein. Of just over 350,000 distinct CDR3 sequences detected, about 15% appear once; the ten largest clones hold around 21%. The sequenced material came from PBMCs or a T cell subset sorted from them (not recorded which). These receptors were collected from a young man who had mild COVID-19 (a few samples of this study predate the infection). Cell type and time point are not known.

V gene TRBV20-1 combines with J gene TRBJ2-3, with 11 bases fitting TRBD2. The germline V gene encodes CDR1 DFQATT and CDR2 SNEGSKA (reference sequence). This CDR3 region has 13 residues. The CDR3, as DNA: TGCAGCCGACTAGCGGGGAGCACAGATACGCAGTATTTT. Its translation is CSRLAGSTDTQYF.

This chain joins TRBV19 and TRBJ2-3, with TRBD1 identical over 7 bases. The ends lost 7 bases at V and 3 bases at J; junction bases unmatched: 4. The CDR3 has 13 amino acids. Germline values: CDR1 LNHDA, CDR2 SQIVND (reference sequence). Written as DNA, the CDR3 is TGTGCCAGTATGCCACAGGGGACAGATACGCAGTATTTT. Protein sequence: CASMPQGTDTQYF.

This clonotype was seen a handful of times. The chain has TRBV4-3 and TRBJ1-2; the D gene is possibly TRBD1 (5 bases). Trimming stripped 2 bases from V and 4 bases from J, with 14 bases between. CDR1 is LGHNA, CDR2 YSLEER, per germline. CDR3 length: 15 amino acids. CDR3 in amino acids: CASSQWGYPTYGYTF. CDR3 nucleotide sequence: TGCGCCAGCAGCCAATGGGGCTATCCCACCTATGGCTACACCTTC.

This clonotype was counted ten times or more. The gene calls are TRBV7-9 and TRBJ1-6; possibly TRBD1 for D (6 bases). V was shortened by 3 bases and J by 10 bases, with 16 bases between the two germline ends. The CDR3 consists of 15 residues. The germline gives CDR1 SEHNR, CDR2 FQNEAQ (reference sequence). The CDR3 protein is CASSLAGARSSPLHF. CDR3 nucleotides: TGTGCCAGCAGCTTGGCAGGGGCGCGGAGCTCACCCCTCCACTTT.

The sample holds a few counts of this clonotype. The chain recombines TRBV7-8 with TRBJ1-4; D is perhaps TRBD1 (6 bases). The CDR3 runs 15 residues. V was pared by 5 bases and J by 7 bases, with 17 bases between. The germline V gene encodes CDR1 SGHVS and CDR2 FQNEAQ. The CDR3 is CASSPIGGGGEKLFF. The CDR3, as DNA: TGTGCCAGCAGCCCAATAGGGGGAGGTGGTGAAAAACTGTTTTTT.

The rearrangement joins TRBV4-3 to TRBJ1-6; perhaps TRBD1 as D (6 bases). CDR1 is LGHNA, CDR2 YSLEER, per germline. Trimming took off 3 bases at V and 5 bases at J, with 20 bases between the two ends. The CDR3 contains 18 residues. The CDR3 reads CASSQRGRGRVHNSPLHF. The DNA for the CDR3 is TGCGCCAGCAGCCAGCGGGGGCGGGGCCGGGTACATAATTCACCCCTCCACTTT.

This clonotype was picked up a small number of times. This sequence joins TRBV7-2 and TRBJ2-6; D is possibly TRBD1 (5 bases). From germline, CDR1 is SGHTA and CDR2 FQGNSA. Trimming pared 5 bases from V and 3 bases from J, leaving 14 bases between. The CDR3 totals 16 residues. Written as DNA, the CDR3 is TGTGCCAGCAGCCCCAGTTCCAGGGTTGGGGCCAACGTCCTGACTTTC. This encodes CASSPSSRVGANVLTF.

This clonotype was detected many times. This chain uses TRBV15 with TRBJ1-1; D may be TRBD1 (6 bases). Per germline, CDR1 LNHNV and CDR2 YYDKDF (reference sequence). With 1 base removed from V and 5 bases from J, the gap between germline ends came to 14 bases. CDR3 size: 15 residues. Here the CDR3 DNA reads TGTGCCACCAGCAGAGTGGGGGGGGCCGGGACTGAAGCTTTCTTT. It is translated as CATSRVGGAGTEAFF.

The chain couples TRBV20-1 to TRBJ1-2, with a tentative D call TRBD1 (6 bases). Germline CDR1 DFQATT, CDR2 SNEGSKA (reference sequence). The CDR3 totals 13 residues. V lost 2 bases, J lost 4 bases, and 11 bases lay in between. The CDR3, as DNA: TGCAGTGCTAGATACAGGGTATTCTATGGCTACACCTTC. Translation: CSARYRVFYGYTF.

This clonotype has more than one count but fewer than ten. The chain employs TRBV5-6 and TRBJ1-2; 11 bases line up with TRBD1. The CDR3 is made up of 18 amino acids. J was trimmed by 3 bases and V by 1 base; bases with no gene match: 11. Germline V gene sequence: CDR1 SGHDT, CDR2 YYEEEE. CDR3 sequence: CASSLSGWTGGVDYGYTF. Here the CDR3 DNA reads TGTGCCAGCAGCTTGTCGGGGTGGACAGGGGGCGTCGACTATGGCTACACCTTC.

This sequence joins TRBV9 and TRBJ2-1; D possibly corresponds to TRBD1 (5 bases). Germline V gene data show CDR1 as SGDLS and CDR2 as YYNGEE. The CDR3 totals 15 residues. Trimming pared 0 bases from V and 9 bases from J, leaving 16 bases between. DNA of the CDR3: TGTGCCAGCAGCGTAGAGTTGCGGCAAAGGGGTGAGCAGTTCTTC. As protein: CASSVELRQRGEQFF.

This clonotype was seen more than once but under ten times. The CDR3 DNA reads as TGTGCCAGCAGCTTAATGCAGGGGTCAGAGACCCAGTACTTC. Translated, it gives CASSLMQGSETQYF. The chain employs TRBV7-2 and TRBJ2-5, with TRBD1 as a possible D gene (6 bases). The CDR3 extends over 14 amino acids. Germline lookup yields CDR1 SGHTA and CDR2 FQGNSA. V lost 2 bases, J lost 4 bases, and 11 bases lay in between.

CDR3 in DNA: TGTGCCAGCAGCCACGGTTGGAGCAATCAGCCCCAGCATTTT. It is translated as CASSHGWSNQPQHF. The V gene is TRBV9, the J gene TRBJ1-5; D remains unclear. Germline lookup yields CDR1 SGDLS and CDR2 YYNGEE. There are 14 residues in the CDR3. V was shortened by 4 bases and J by 1 base, with 9 bases between the two germline ends.

The gene calls are TRBV7-9 and TRBJ1-4; a possible D gene is TRBD1 (5 bases). This CDR3 comprises 16 residues. Germline V gene sequence: CDR1 SEHNR, CDR2 FQNEAQ (reference sequence). Trimming shortened V by 0 bases and J by 8 bases, and 16 bases separated the two germline ends. CDR3 loop: CASSLAPERGGEKLFF. CDR3 DNA: TGTGCCAGCAGCTTAGCGCCAGAAAGGGGTGGCGAAAAACTGTTTTTT.

The chain has TRBV9 and TRBJ2-5; D possibly corresponds to TRBD1 (6 bases). Germline loops: CDR1 SGDLS, CDR2 YYNGEE. V gave up 4 bases and J gave up 5 bases, with 18 bases separating them. This CDR3 contains 15 residues. The CDR3 DNA reads as TGTGCCAGCAGCCCTCGACAGGTCCCCGGGGAGACCCAGTACTTC. This gives the protein CASSPRQVPGETQYF.

This clonotype has only a few counts. This chain links TRBV4-1 with TRBJ2-3; no definite D call. This CDR3 region has 13 residues. V lost 1 base and J 6 bases, leaving 8 bases between the germline ends. Germline CDR1 is MGHRA and CDR2 is YSYEKL. This CDR3 is CASSQVSEDTQYF. The CDR3 coding sequence is TGCGCCAGCAGCCAAGTATCCGAGGATACGCAGTATTTT.

This clonotype was seen more than once but under ten times. V and J are TRBV12-3 or TRBV12-4 and TRBJ1-1; no clear D gene. The V end was cut by 5 bases, the J end by 0 bases, with 13 bases between. This CDR3 is 15 amino acids long. CDR3 in DNA: TGTGCCAGCAGTCCTCTAGAACGGCTGAACACTGAAGCTTTCTTT. Translated: CASSPLERLNTEAFF.

The chain joins TRBV9 to TRBJ1-1; no definite D call. Trimming left V 0 bases short and J 5 bases short, with 8 bases between. Germline V gene lookup returns CDR1 SGDLS and CDR2 YYNGEE. The CDR3 contains 13 residues. CDR3 protein: CASSVGRETEAFF. CDR3 DNA sequence: TGTGCCAGCAGCGTAGGGAGGGAGACTGAAGCTTTCTTT. Full variable domain (remainder filled in from reference TRBV9 and TRBJ1-1): DSGVTQTPKHLITATGQRVTLRCSPRSGDLSVYWYQQSLDQGLQFLIQYYNGEERAKGNILERFSAQQFPDLHSELNLSSLELGDSALYFCASSVGRETEAFFGQGTRLTVV.

This clonotype was seen more than once but under ten times. The chain employs TRBV12-3 or TRBV12-4 and TRBJ2-3, with 8 bases matching TRBD1. V lost 6 bases, J lost 10 bases, and 9 bases stayed unmatched. There are 13 residues in the CDR3. The CDR3 bases are TGTGCCAGCAGAACGCAGGGGGCCCCGCCGCAGTATTTT. Translation: CASRTQGAPPQYF.

The rearrangement uses TRBV10-3 and TRBJ2-2; D might be TRBD2 (6 bases). Looked up from germline, CDR1 is ENHRY and CDR2 is SYGVKD. Trimming stripped 3 bases from V and 4 bases from J, with 18 bases between. The CDR3 is 17 amino acids. This CDR3 reads CAISDGGLLKLTGELFF. The DNA of the CDR3 is TGTGCCATCAGTGATGGAGGGCTACTTAAACTCACCGGGGAGCTGTTTTTT.

The genes are TRBV6-2 or TRBV6-3 and TRBJ1-1; D is uncertain. Germline loops: CDR1 MNHEY, CDR2 SVGEGT. V was clipped by 0 bases and J by 5 bases, with 10 bases between them. This CDR3 spans 14 amino acids. Here the CDR3 reads CASSYSPLTTEAFF. The CDR3 DNA reads as TGTGCCAGCAGTTACTCCCCCCTGACGACTGAAGCTTTCTTT.

This clonotype was picked up many times. The rearrangement joins TRBV7-2 to TRBJ1-1, with 8 bases lining up with TRBD1. V lost 5 bases and J lost 8; bases outside the gene matches: 7. The CDR3 is 13 residues long. The germline V gene has CDR1 SGHTA and CDR2 FQGNSA. The CDR3: CASSQGRDREAFF. DNA of the CDR3: TGTGCCAGCAGCCAAGGCCGGGACAGGGAAGCTTTCTTT.

CDR3 sequence reads: CASSQGAGIALNEKLFF. As DNA, the CDR3 is TGCGCCAGCAGCCAAGGGGCAGGAATAGCCCTTAATGAAAAACTGTTTTTT. The V call is TRBV4-1, the J call TRBJ1-4, with unresolved D. Germline V gene lookup returns CDR1 MGHRA and CDR2 YSYEKL. Trimming left V 1 base short and J 4 bases short, with 16 bases between. CDR3 length: 17 amino acids.

The J gene is TRBJ1-1, the V gene TRBV28; a possible D gene is TRBD1 (5 bases). The V and J ends lost 5 bases and 1 base respectively, with 23 bases between them. CDR3 length: 18 residues. CDR1 and CDR2 (germline): MDHEN, SYDVKM. CDR3 protein: CASSPPSGPPKGNTEAFF. CDR3 DNA sequence: TGTGCCAGCAGTCCGCCTTCGGGGCCTCCCAAGGGGAACACTGAAGCTTTCTTT.

This clonotype was seen a few times. The gene calls are TRBV5-1 and TRBJ2-6; 7 bases match TRBD2. With 0 bases clipped from V and 2 bases from J, the junction kept 2 bases outside the gene matches. The V gene's germline CDR1 is SGHRS and CDR2 YFSETQ. The CDR3 has 16 amino acids. The CDR3: CASSLAGGTGANVLTF. In DNA, the CDR3 is TGCGCCAGCAGCTTGGCCGGGGGGACTGGGGCCAACGTCCTGACTTTC.

Only one count was recorded for this clonotype. J is TRBJ2-1 and V is TRBV2; D might be TRBD1 or TRBD2, each matching 5 bases. The CDR3 has 12 amino acids. The V end lost 8 bases, the J end lost 8 bases, and 13 bases lay between the germline ends. Germline V gene sequence: CDR1 SNHLY, CDR2 FYNNEI. CDR3 coding DNA: TGTGCCAGCCGGTCAGGGAGTCATGAGCAGTTCTTC. Its translation: CASRSGSHEQFF.

The gene calls are TRBV5-1 and TRBJ1-6; TRBD1 matches 8 bases. The CDR3 totals 16 residues. Germline CDR1 and CDR2: SGHRS and YFSETQ. The ends lost 4 bases at V and 9 bases at J; junction bases unmatched: 12. The CDR3 sequence: CASSRDGQGLGSPLHF. Written as DNA, the CDR3 is TGCGCCAGCAGCAGAGACGGACAGGGCTTGGGTTCACCCCTCCACTTT.